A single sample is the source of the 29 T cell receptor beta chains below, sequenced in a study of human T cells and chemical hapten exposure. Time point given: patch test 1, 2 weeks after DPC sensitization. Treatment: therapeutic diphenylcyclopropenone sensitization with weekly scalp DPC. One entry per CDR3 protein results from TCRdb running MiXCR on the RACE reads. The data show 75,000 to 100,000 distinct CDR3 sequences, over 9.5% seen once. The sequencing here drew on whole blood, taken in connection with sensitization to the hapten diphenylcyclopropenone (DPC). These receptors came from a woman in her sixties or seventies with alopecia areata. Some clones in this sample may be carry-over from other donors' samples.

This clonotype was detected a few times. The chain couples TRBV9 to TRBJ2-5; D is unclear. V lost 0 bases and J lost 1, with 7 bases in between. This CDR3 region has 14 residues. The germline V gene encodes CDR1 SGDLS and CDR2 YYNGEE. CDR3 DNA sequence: TGTGCCAGCAGCGTAGGGACGATCCAAGAGACCCAGTACTTC. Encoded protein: CASSVGTIQETQYF.

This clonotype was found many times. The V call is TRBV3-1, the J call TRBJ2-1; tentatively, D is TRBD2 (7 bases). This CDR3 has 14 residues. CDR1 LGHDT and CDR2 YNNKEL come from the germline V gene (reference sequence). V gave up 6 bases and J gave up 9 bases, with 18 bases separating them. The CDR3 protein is CASRGRGEGGEQFF. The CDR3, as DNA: TGTGCCAGCAGAGGGAGGGGCGAAGGGGGTGAGCAGTTCTTC.

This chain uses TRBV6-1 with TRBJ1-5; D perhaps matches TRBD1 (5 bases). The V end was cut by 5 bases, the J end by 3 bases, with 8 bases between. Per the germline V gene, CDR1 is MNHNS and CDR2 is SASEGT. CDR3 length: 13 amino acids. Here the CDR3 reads CASSRQSNQPQHF. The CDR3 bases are TGTGCCAGCAGTCGACAGTCCAATCAGCCCCAGCATTTT.

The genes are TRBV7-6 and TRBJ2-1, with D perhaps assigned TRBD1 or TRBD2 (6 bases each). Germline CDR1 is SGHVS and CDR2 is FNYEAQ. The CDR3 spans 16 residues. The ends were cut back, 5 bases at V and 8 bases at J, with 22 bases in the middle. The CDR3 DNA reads TGTGCCAGCAGCCCTAACACGGGGGCTCGGGGCGATGAGCAGTTCTTC. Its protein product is CASSPNTGARGDEQFF.

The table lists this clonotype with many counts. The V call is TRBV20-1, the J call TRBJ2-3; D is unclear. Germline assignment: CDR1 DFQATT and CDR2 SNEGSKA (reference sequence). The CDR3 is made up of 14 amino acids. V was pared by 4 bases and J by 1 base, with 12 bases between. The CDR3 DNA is TGCAGTGCTATAGCAGGTCTAGGCACAGATACGCAGTATTTT. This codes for CSAIAGLGTDTQYF.

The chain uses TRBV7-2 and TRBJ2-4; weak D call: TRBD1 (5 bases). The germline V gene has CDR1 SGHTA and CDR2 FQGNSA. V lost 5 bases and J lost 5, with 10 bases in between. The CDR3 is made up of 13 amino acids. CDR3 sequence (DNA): TGTGCCAGCAGCCCAGGGCGCGAAAACATTCAGTACTTC. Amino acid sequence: CASSPGRENIQYF.

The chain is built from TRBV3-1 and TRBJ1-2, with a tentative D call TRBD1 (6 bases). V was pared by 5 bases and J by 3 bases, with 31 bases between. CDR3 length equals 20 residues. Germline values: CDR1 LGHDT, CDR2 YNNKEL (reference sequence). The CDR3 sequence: CASSGPRIGEGRTAYYGYTF. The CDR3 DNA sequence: TGTGCCAGCAGCGGGCCCAGGATAGGGGAAGGCCGGACAGCATACTATGGCTACACCTTC.

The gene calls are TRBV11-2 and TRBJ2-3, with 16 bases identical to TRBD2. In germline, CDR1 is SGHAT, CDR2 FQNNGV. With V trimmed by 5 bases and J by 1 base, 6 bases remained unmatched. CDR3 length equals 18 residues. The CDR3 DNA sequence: TGTGCCAGCAGCGTCGGGACTAGCGGGGGGGGAGGCACAGATACGCAGTATTTT. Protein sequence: CASSVGTSGGGGTDTQYF.

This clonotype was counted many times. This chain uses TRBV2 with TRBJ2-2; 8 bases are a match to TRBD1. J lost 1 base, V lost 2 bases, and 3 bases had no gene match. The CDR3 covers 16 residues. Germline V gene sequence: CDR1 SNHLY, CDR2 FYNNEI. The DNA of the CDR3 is TGTGCCAGCAGTGAATGGGGGACAGGGAACACCGGGGAGCTGTTTTTT. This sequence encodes CASSEWGTGNTGELFF. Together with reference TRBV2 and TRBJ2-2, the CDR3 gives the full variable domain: EPEVTQTPSHQVTQMGQEVILRCVPISNHLYFYWYRQILGQKVEFLVSFYNNEISEKSEIFDDQFSVERPDGSNFTLKIRSTKLEDSAMYFCASSEWGTGNTGELFFGEGSRLTVL.

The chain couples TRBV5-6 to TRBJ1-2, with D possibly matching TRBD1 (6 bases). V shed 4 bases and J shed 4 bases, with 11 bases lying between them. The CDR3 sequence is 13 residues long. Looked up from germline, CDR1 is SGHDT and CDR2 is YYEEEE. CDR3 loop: CASSPWTVYGYTF. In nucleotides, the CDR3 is TGTGCCAGCAGCCCGTGGACAGTCTATGGCTACACCTTC.

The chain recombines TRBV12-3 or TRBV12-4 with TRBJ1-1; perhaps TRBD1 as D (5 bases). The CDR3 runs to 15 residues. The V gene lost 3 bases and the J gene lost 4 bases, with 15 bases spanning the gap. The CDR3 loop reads CASSFKWGTSTEAFF. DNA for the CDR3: TGTGCCAGCAGTTTTAAGTGGGGCACGAGCACTGAAGCTTTCTTT.

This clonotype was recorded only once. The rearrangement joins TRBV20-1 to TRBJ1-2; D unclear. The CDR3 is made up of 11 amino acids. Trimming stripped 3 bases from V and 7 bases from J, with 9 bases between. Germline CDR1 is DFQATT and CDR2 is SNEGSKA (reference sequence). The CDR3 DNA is TGCAGTGCTAGTTCGGACCCTGGCTACACCTTC. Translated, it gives CSASSDPGYTF.

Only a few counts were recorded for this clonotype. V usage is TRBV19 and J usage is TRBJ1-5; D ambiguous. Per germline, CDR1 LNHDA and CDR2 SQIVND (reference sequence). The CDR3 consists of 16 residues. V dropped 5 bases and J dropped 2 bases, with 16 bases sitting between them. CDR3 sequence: CASSPLPRSGNQPQHF. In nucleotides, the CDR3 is TGTGCCAGTAGTCCACTTCCCAGGAGTGGCAATCAGCCCCAGCATTTT. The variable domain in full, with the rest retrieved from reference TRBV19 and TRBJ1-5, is DGGITQSPKYLFRKEGQNVTLSCEQNLNHDAMYWYRQDPGQGLRLIYYSQIVNDFQKGDIAEGYSVSREKKESFPLTVTSAQKNPTAFYLCASSPLPRSGNQPQHFGDGTRLSIL.

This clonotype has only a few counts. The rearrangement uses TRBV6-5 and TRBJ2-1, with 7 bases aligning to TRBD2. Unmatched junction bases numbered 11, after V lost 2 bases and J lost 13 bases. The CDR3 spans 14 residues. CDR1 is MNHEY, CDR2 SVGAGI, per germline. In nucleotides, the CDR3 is TGTGCCAGCAGTTACCAGCGGCAGGGAGGGATCCAGTTCTTC. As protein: CASSYQRQGGIQFF.

CDR3 nucleotides: TGTGCCAGTAGTATAGGTAGGGTTGGGACAGGGGCCTACAATGAGCAGTTCTTC. This sequence encodes CASSIGRVGTGAYNEQFF. V gene TRBV19 combines with J gene TRBJ2-1; TRBD1 matches at 10 bases. V was pared by 1 base and J by 2 bases, with 8 bases of the junction left unmatched. The CDR3 has 18 amino acids. The germline V gene encodes CDR1 LNHDA and CDR2 SQIVND (reference sequence).

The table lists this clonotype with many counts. CDR3 nucleotides: TGTGCCAGCAGCTTAGACGTCAGTCAAGAGACCCAGTACTTC. As protein: CASSLDVSQETQYF. The genes are TRBV7-2 and TRBJ2-5; D unclear. Trimming cost V 1 base and J 2 bases, with 8 bases left between them. The CDR3 extends over 14 amino acids. Germline lookup yields CDR1 SGHTA and CDR2 FQGNSA.

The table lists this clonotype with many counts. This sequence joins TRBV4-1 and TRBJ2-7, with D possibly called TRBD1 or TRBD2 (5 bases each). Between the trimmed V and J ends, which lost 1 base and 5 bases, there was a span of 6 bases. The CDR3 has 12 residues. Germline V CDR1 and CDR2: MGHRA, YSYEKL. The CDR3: CASSQGGDEQYF. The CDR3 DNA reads TGCGCCAGCAGCCAAGGAGGGGACGAGCAGTACTTC.

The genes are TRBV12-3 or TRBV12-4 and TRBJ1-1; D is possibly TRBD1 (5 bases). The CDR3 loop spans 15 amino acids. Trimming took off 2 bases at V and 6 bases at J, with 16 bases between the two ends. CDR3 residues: CASSLRFQGAAEAFF. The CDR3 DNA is TGTGCCAGCAGTTTAAGGTTTCAGGGAGCCGCTGAAGCTTTCTTT.

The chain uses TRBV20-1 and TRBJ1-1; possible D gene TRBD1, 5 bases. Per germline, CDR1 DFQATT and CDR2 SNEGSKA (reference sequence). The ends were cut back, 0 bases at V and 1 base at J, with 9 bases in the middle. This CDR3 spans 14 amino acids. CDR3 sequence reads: CSAREAGTNTEAFF. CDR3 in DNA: TGCAGTGCTAGAGAGGCAGGGACGAACACTGAAGCTTTCTTT.

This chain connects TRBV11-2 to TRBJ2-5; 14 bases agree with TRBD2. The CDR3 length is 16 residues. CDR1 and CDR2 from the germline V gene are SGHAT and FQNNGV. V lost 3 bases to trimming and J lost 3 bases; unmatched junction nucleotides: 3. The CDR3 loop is CASSLGLAGVKETQYF. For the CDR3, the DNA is TGTGCCAGCAGCTTGGGACTAGCGGGGGTAAAAGAGACCCAGTACTTC.

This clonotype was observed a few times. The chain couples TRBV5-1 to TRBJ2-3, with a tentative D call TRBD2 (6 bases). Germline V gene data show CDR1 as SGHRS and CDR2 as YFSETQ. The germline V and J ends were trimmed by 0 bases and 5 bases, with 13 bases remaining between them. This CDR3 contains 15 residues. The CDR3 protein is CASSLGLGSEDTQYF. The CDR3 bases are TGCGCCAGCAGCTTGGGGCTCGGGAGCGAAGATACGCAGTATTTT.

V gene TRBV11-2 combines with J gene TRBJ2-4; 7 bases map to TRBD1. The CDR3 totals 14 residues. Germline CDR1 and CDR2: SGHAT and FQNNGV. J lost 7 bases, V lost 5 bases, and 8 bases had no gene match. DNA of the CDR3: TGTGCCAGCAGCACGCGACAGGGAATGAACATTCAGTACTTC. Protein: CASSTRQGMNIQYF.

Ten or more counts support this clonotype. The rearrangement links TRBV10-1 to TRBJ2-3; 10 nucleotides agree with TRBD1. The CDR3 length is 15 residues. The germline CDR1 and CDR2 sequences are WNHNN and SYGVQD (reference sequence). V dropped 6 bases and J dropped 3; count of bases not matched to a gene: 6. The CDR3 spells CASSNPGQGTDTQYF. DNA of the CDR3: TGCGCCAGCAGCAACCCGGGACAGGGGACAGATACGCAGTATTTT.

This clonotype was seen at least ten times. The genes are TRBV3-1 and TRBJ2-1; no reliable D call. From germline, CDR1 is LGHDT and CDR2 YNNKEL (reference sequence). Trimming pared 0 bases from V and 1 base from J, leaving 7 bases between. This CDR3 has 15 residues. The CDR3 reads CASSQDGGSYNEQFF. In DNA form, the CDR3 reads TGTGCCAGCAGCCAAGATGGCGGTTCCTACAATGAGCAGTTCTTC.

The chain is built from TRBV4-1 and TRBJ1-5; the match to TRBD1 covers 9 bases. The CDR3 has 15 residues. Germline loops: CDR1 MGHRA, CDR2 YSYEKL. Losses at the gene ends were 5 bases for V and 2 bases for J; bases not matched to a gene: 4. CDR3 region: CASSFWDRGNQPQHF. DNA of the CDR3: TGCGCCAGCAGCTTTTGGGACAGGGGCAATCAGCCCCAGCATTTT.

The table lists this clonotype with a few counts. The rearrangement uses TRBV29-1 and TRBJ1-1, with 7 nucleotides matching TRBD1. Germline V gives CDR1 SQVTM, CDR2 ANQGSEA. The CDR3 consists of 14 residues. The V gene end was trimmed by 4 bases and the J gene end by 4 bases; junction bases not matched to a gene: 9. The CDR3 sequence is CSVGPRGLGTEAFF. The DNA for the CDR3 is TGCAGCGTTGGCCCCAGGGGGTTGGGCACTGAAGCTTTCTTT.

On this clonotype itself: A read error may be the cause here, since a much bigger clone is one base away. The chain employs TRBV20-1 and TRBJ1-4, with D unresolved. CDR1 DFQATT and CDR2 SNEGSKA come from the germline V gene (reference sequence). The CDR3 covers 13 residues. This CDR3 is CSAAAGLNEILFF. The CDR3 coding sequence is TGCAGTGCTGCGGCAGGCTTGAATGAAATACTGTTTTTT.

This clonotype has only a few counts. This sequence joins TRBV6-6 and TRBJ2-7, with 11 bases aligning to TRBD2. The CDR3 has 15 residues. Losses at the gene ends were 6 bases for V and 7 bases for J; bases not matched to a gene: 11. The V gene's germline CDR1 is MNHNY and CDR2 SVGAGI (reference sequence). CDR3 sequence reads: CASSRIAGGPSEQYF. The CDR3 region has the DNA TGTGCCAGCAGCCGCATAGCGGGGGGGCCGAGTGAGCAGTACTTC.

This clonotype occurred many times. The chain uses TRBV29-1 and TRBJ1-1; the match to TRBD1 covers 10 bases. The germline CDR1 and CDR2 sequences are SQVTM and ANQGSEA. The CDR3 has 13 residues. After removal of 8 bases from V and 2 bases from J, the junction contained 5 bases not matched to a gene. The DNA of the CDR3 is TGCAGCACGGGACAGGGGCTCAACACTGAAGCTTTCTTT. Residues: CSTGQGLNTEAFF.